The sequence of this T cell receptor (beta chain) was determined in a study of cytomegalovirus exposure and HLA in healthy donors. Primers: 60 Vbeta forward and 13 Jbeta reverse. Data came from immunoSEQ multiplex PCR; TCRdb stores just in-frame clones and leaves some out. The sample holds around 140,000 clones; approximately 80% are singletons and the top ten take roughly 1.9%. The sequenced sample consisted of PBMCs. This clonotype was sampled from a woman between 40 and 50 years old in good health and CMV-seronegative.

As DNA, the CDR3 is TGTGCCAGCAGTTTACTCGGGGTCAACCATGGCTACACCTTC. Translated, it gives CASSLLGVNHGYTF. The rearrangement links TRBV28 to TRBJ1-2; no firm D call. The CDR3 consists of 14 residues. V was pared by 2 bases and J by 6 bases, with 13 bases between. Germline CDR1 reads MDHEN; CDR2 reads SYDVKM.